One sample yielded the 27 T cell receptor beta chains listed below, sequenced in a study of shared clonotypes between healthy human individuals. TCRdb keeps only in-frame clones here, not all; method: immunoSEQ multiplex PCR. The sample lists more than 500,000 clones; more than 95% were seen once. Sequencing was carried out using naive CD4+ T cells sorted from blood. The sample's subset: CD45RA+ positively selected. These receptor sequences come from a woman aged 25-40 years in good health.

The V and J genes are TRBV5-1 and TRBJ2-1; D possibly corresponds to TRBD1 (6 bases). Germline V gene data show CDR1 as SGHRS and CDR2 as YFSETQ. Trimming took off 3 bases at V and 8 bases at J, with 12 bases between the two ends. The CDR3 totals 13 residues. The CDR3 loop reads CASSWQGSHEQFF. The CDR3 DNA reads TGCGCCAGCAGCTGGCAGGGGAGCCATGAGCAGTTCTTC. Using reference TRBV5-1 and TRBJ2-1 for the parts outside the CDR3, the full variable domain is KAGVTQTPRYLIKTRGQQVTLSCSPISGHRSVSWYQQTPGQGLQFLFEYFSETQRNKGNFPGRFSGRQFSNSRSEMNVSTLELGDSALYLCASSWQGSHEQFFGPGTRLTVL.

CDR3 in DNA: TGTGCCAGCAGCTTAGAAGGGCTGTCCTACAATGAGCAGTTCTTC. Translating it yields CASSLEGLSYNEQFF. The chain combines TRBV13 with TRBJ2-1; D remains ambiguous. CDR3 size: 15 residues. Trimming stripped 1 base from V and 1 base from J, with 8 bases between. CDR1 is PRHDT and CDR2 is FYEKMQ in the germline V gene (reference sequence).

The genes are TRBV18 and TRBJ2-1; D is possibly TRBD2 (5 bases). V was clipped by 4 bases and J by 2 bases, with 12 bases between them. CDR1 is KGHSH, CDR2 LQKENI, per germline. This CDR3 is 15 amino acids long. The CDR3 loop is CASSLASKTYNEQFF. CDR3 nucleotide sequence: TGTGCCAGCTCACTAGCGTCGAAAACCTACAATGAGCAGTTCTTC.

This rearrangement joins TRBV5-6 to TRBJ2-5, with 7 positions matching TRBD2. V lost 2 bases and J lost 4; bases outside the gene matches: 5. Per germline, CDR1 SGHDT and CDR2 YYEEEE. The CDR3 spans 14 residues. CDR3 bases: TGTGCCAGCAGCTTTGTGGGAGGGCCAGAGACCCAGTACTTC. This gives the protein CASSFVGGPETQYF.

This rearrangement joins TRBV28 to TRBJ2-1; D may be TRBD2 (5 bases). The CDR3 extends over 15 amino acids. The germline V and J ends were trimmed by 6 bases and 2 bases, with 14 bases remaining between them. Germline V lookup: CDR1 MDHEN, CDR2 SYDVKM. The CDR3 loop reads CASSPRGVPYNEQFF. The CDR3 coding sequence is TGTGCCAGCAGCCCCCGGGGTGTACCCTACAATGAGCAGTTCTTC. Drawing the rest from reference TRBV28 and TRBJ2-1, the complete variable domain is DVKVTQSSRYLVKRTGEKVFLECVQDMDHENMFWYRQDPGLGLRLIYFSYDVKMKEKGDIPEGYSVSREKKERFSLILESASTNQTSMYLCASSPRGVPYNEQFFGPGTRLTVL.

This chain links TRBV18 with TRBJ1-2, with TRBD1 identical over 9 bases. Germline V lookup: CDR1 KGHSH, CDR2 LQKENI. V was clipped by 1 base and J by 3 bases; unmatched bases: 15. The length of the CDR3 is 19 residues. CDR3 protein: CASSPLDQVGTGSYYGYTF. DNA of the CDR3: TGTGCCAGCTCACCACTAGACCAGGTTGGGACAGGGAGCTACTATGGCTACACCTTC.

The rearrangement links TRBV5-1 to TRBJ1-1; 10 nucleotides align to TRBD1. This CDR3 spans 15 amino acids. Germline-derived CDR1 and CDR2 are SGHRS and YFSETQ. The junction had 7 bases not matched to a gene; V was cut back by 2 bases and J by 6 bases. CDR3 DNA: TGCGCCAGCAGCTTTCTCGAGACAGGGGGCCCTGAAGCTTTCTTT. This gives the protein CASSFLETGGPEAFF.

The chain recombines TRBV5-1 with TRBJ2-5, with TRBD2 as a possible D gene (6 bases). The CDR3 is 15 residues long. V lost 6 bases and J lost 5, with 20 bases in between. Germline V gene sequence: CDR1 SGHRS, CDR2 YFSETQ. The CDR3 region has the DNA TGCGCCAGCATCCTTTCGGGCGGGATGGGCGAGACCCAGTACTTC. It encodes CASILSGGMGETQYF.

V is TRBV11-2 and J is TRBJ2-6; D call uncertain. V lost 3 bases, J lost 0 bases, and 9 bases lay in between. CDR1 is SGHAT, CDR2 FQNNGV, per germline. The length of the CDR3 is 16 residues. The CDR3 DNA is TGTGCCAGCAGCTTCCAGCTGATCTCTGGGGCCAACGTCCTGACTTTC. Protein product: CASSFQLISGANVLTF.

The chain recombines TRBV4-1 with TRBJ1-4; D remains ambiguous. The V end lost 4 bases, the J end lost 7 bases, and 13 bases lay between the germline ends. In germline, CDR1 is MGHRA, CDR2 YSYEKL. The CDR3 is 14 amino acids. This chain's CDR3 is CASSPRRPGEKLFF. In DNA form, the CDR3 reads TGCGCCAGCAGCCCTCGACGTCCGGGTGAAAAACTGTTTTTT.

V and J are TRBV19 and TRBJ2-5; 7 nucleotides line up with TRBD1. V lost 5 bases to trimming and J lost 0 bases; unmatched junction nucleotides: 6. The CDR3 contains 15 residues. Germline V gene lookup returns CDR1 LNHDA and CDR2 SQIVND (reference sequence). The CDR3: CASSLGTAYQETQYF. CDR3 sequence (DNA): TGTGCCAGTAGTCTCGGGACAGCGTACCAAGAGACCCAGTACTTC.

The CDR3 DNA reads TGTGCCAGTAGTGGCCCAGCTTGGGACGACGAGCAGTACTTC. Translation gives CASSGPAWDDEQYF. The chain recombines TRBV19 with TRBJ2-5; D may be TRBD1 or TRBD2 (5 bases each). TRBJ2-7 matches the DNA end more closely, so the J call is doubtful. The CDR3 consists of 14 residues. The V gene's germline CDR1 is LNHDA and CDR2 SQIVND (reference sequence).

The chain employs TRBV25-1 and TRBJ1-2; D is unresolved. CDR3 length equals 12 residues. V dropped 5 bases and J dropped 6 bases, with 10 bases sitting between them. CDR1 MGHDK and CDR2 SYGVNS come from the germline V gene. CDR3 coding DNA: TGTGCCAGCAGTCCGGGGTATCATGGCTACACCTTC. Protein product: CASSPGYHGYTF.

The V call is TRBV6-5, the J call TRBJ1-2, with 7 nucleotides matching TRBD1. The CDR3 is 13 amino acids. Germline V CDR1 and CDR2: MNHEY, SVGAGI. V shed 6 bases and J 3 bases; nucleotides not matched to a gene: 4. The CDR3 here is CASSKTGDYGYTF. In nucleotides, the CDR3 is TGTGCCAGCAGCAAAACAGGGGACTATGGCTACACCTTC.

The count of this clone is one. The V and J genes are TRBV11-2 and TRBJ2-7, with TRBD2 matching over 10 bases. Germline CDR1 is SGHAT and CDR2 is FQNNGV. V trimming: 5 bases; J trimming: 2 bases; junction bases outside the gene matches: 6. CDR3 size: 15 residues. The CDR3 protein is CASSRTSGGAYEQYF. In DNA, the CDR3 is TGTGCCAGCAGCCGGACTAGCGGCGGAGCCTACGAGCAGTACTTC. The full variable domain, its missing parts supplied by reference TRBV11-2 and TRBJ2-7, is EAGVAQSPRYKIIEKRQSVAFWCNPISGHATLYWYQQILGQGPKLLIQFQNNGVVDDSQLPKDRFSAERLKGVDSTLKIQPAKLEDSAVYLCASSRTSGGAYEQYFGPGTRLTVT.

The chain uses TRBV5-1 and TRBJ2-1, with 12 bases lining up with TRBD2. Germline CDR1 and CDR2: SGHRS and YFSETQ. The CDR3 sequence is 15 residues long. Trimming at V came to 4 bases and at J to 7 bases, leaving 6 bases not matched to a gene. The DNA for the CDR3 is TGCGCCAGCAGCCCTAGCGGGAGGGTAGGAAATGAGCAGTTCTTC. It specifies CASSPSGRVGNEQFF.

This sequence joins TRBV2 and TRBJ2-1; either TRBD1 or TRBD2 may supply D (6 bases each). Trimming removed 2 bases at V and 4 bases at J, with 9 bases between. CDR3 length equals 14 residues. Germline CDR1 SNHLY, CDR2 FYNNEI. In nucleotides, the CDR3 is TGTGCCAGCAGTGAACTAGGGGGGTACAATGAGCAGTTCTTC. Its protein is CASSELGGYNEQFF.

The DNA for the CDR3 is TGTGCCAGCAGCTCCCAAGCTAGCGGCTCCTACAATGAGCAGTTCTTC. Its protein product is CASSSQASGSYNEQFF. This chain connects TRBV7-3 to TRBJ2-1, with 7 bases lining up with TRBD2. The germline V gene has CDR1 SGHTA and CDR2 FQGTGA. The CDR3 has 16 residues. Trimming cost V 4 bases and J 0 bases; bases outside gene matches: 6.

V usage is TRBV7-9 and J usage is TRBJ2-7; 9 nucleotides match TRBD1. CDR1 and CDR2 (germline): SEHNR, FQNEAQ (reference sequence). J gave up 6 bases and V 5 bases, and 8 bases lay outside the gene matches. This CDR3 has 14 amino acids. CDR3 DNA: TGTGCCAGCAGCCCCGGACAGGGGATCAGCGAGCAGTACTTC. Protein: CASSPGQGISEQYF. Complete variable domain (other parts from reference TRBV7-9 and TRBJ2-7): DTGVSQNPRHKITKRGQNVTFRCDPISEHNRLYWYRQTLGQGPEFLTYFQNEAQLEKSRLLSDRFSAERPKGSFSTLEIQRTEQGDSAMYLCASSPGQGISEQYFGPGTRLTVT.

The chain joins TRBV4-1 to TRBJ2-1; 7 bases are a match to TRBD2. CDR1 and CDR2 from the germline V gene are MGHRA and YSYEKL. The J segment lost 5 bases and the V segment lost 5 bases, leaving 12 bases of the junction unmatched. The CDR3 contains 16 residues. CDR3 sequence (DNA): TGCGCCAGCAGCGCCCCGGAGCAGCGGGACCACAATGAGCAGTTCTTC. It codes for CASSAPEQRDHNEQFF.

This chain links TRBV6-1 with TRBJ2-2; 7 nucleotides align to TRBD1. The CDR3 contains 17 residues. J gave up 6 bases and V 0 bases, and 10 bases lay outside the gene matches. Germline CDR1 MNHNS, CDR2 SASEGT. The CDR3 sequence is CASSEALLTGNSGELFF. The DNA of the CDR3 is TGTGCCAGCAGTGAAGCGCTTCTGACAGGGAATTCCGGGGAGCTGTTTTTT.

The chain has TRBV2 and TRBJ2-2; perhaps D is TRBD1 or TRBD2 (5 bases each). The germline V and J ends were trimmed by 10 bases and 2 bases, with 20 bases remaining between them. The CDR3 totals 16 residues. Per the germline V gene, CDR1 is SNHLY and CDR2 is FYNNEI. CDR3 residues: CATPRGATINTGELFF. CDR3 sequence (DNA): TGTGCCACTCCCCGAGGGGCGACGATTAACACCGGGGAGCTGTTTTTT.

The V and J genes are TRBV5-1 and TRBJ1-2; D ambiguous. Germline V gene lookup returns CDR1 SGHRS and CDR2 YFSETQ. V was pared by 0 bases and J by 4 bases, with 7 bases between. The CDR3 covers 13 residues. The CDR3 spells CASSLAESYGYTF. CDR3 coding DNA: TGCGCCAGCAGCTTGGCGGAATCCTATGGCTACACCTTC.

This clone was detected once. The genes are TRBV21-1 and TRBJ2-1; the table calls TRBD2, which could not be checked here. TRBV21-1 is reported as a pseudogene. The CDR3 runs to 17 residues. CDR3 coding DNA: TGTGCCAGCAGCCCTCCCGGCGGGAGGGACCGGTACAATGAGCAGTTCTTC. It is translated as CASSPPGGRDRYNEQFF.

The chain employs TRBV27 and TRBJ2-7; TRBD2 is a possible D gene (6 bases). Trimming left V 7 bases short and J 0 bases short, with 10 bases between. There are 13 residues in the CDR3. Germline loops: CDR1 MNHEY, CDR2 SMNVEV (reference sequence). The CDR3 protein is CASMGGSSYEQYF. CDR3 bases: TGTGCCAGCATGGGAGGCAGCTCCTACGAGCAGTACTTC.

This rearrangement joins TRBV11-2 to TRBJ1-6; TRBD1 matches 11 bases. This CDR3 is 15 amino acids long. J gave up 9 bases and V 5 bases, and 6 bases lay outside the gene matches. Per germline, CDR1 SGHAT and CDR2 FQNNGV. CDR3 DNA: TGTGCCAGCAGCCCGCTAGGGACAGGGGGTTCACCCCTCCACTTT. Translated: CASSPLGTGGSPLHF.

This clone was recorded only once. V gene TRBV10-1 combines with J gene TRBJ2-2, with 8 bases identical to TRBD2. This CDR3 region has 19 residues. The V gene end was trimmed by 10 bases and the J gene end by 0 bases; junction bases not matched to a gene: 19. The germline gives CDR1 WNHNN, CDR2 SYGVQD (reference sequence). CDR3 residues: CAIPTSVRKRYSNTGELFF. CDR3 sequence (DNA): TGCGCCATCCCGACTAGCGTGAGAAAACGATATTCGAACACCGGGGAGCTGTTTTTT.